This entry lists 8 T cell receptor beta chains sequenced from one sample in a study of blood T cell repertoires in COVID-19. Here immunoSEQ multiplex PCR was the method, and the copy in TCRdb shows in-frame clones only, minus some. The sample has roughly 250,000 clones, 65% to 85% seen once. Specimen: peripheral blood. These receptors originate from a woman in her thirties or forties with active or convalescent COVID-19.

This rearrangement joins TRBV25-1 to TRBJ1-6, with 8 bases lining up with TRBD1. After removal of 6 bases from V and 9 bases from J, the junction contained 10 bases not matched to a gene. The CDR3 consists of 15 residues. The germline gives CDR1 MGHDK, CDR2 SYGVNS. CDR3 nucleotides: TGTGCCAGCAGAGACCGGACAGGGAAGACTTCACCCCTCCACTTT. Amino acids: CASRDRTGKTSPLHF.

This chain connects TRBV27 to TRBJ1-1; D gene ambiguous. Per germline, CDR1 MNHEY and CDR2 SMNVEV (reference sequence). V lost 6 bases and J 1 base, leaving 18 bases between the germline ends. The CDR3 runs 16 residues. The CDR3 DNA sequence: TGTGCCAGCAGCAAATTTGTCGGGGTTAGGAACACTGAAGCTTTCTTT. It translates to CASSKFVGVRNTEAFF.

This chain uses TRBV28 with TRBJ2-3; TRBD2 aligns across 9 bases. The V gene end was trimmed by 5 bases and the J gene end by 9 bases; junction bases not matched to a gene: 6. This CDR3 is 13 amino acids long. Germline V gene sequence: CDR1 MDHEN, CDR2 SYDVKM. The CDR3 sequence is CASSVSGGRTQYF. Written as DNA, the CDR3 is TGTGCCAGCAGTGTGAGCGGGGGGCGAACGCAGTATTTT.

CDR3 coding DNA: TGTGCCAGCAGTCTGGGACAGGCCTTGAACACTGAAGCTTTCTTT. As protein: CASSLGQALNTEAFF. V is TRBV28 and J is TRBJ1-1; 8 bases line up with TRBD1. Germline CDR1 reads MDHEN; CDR2 reads SYDVKM. This CDR3 region has 15 residues. V dropped 5 bases and J dropped 0; count of bases not matched to a gene: 5.

The chain joins TRBV5-1 to TRBJ2-5; TRBD2 matches at 8 bases. The germline V gene has CDR1 SGHRS and CDR2 YFSETQ. The CDR3 totals 17 residues. The J segment lost 3 bases and the V segment lost 3 bases, leaving 13 bases of the junction unmatched. CDR3 in amino acids: CASSSYRGGRFEETQYF. The CDR3 nucleotides read TGCGCCAGCAGCTCCTATCGGGGGGGCCGGTTTGAAGAGACCCAGTACTTC.

The chain employs TRBV3-1 (or the pseudogene TRBV3-2) and TRBJ2-2; 8 bases line up with TRBD1. The CDR3 is 16 residues long. The V segment lost 5 bases and the J segment 1 base; nucleotides outside the gene matches: 6. Germline V gene data show CDR1 as LGHDT and CDR2 as YNNKEL (reference sequence). The CDR3 coding sequence is TGTGCCAGCAGCTATAGACAGGGGCTGAACACCGGGGAGCTGTTTTTT. This translates into CASSYRQGLNTGELFF.

The chain joins TRBV7-2 to TRBJ2-7; 11 positions match TRBD2. V gave up 4 bases and J gave up 7 bases; unmatched junction bases: 3. The CDR3 extends over 13 amino acids. From germline, CDR1 is SGHTA and CDR2 FQGNSA. The CDR3 DNA is TGTGCCAGCAGCTCACTAGCGGGGGCGGAGCAGTACTTC. Translating it yields CASSSLAGAEQYF.

The chain has TRBV2 and TRBJ1-3; possibly TRBD1 for D (5 bases). The V end was cut by 2 bases, the J end by 2 bases, with 7 bases between. The CDR3 has 14 residues. Germline lookup yields CDR1 SNHLY and CDR2 FYNNEI. The CDR3 here is CASSERGTGNTIYF. The CDR3 nucleotides read TGTGCCAGCAGTGAAAGGGGAACTGGAAACACCATATATTTT.